These 18 T cell receptor beta chains share one sample of origin, sequenced in a study of CD8 T cells in Susac syndrome. cDNA came from approximately 0.5 to 1 ug RNA primed by random hexamers. From the immunoSEQ multiplex PCR reads, TCRdb called clonotypes with MiXCR, one entry per CDR3 protein. This table holds 160,000 or so distinct CDR3 sequences, 94% found once. Sequenced: CD4+ T cells from PBMCs. The receptors originated from a human donor with Susac syndrome.

This sequence joins TRBV10-3 and TRBJ1-1; 8 bases agree with TRBD1. Germline V CDR1 and CDR2: ENHRY, SYGVKD. The CDR3 is 13 residues long. V lost 2 bases to trimming and J lost 8 bases; unmatched junction nucleotides: 4. CDR3 nucleotides: TGTGCCATCAGTGAGACCCGGGACAGGGAAGCTTTCTTT. Translating it yields CAISETRDREAFF.

V is TRBV29-1 and J is TRBJ2-3; D perhaps matches TRBD2 (6 bases). This CDR3 contains 17 residues. The germline V gene encodes CDR1 SQVTM and CDR2 ANQGSEA. The germline V and J ends were trimmed by 5 bases and 1 base, with 22 bases remaining between them. The CDR3 bases are TGCAGCGTTACCCCCCAGGGAGGCATTAGGGGCACAGATACGCAGTATTTT. Translation: CSVTPQGGIRGTDTQYF.

The CDR3 DNA sequence: TGTGCCAGCAGCCCAGGGACTATGCCCTACGAGCAGTACTTC. Its translation is CASSPGTMPYEQYF. The chain employs TRBV5-4 and TRBJ2-7; 7 positions match TRBD2. Trimming at V came to 4 bases and at J to 2 bases, leaving 6 bases not matched to a gene. The CDR3 has 14 residues. The germline gives CDR1 SGHNT, CDR2 YYREEE (reference sequence).

The chain is built from TRBV20-1 and TRBJ2-5; D uncertain. V shed 4 bases and J shed 1 base, with 10 bases lying between them. Germline V lookup: CDR1 DFQATT, CDR2 SNEGSKA (reference sequence). This CDR3 comprises 13 residues. The CDR3 sequence: CSATPLGQETQYF. The CDR3 DNA is TGCAGTGCTACGCCCCTCGGCCAAGAGACCCAGTACTTC.

This chain uses TRBV6-5 with TRBJ2-7; the D gene is possibly TRBD2 (6 bases). Germline CDR1 reads MNHEY; CDR2 reads SVGAGI. This CDR3 contains 16 residues. Between the trimmed V and J ends, which lost 0 bases and 2 bases, there was a span of 14 bases. Here the CDR3 DNA reads TGTGCCAGCAGTTACTCAGGACGGGAGACCCCCTACGAGCAGTACTTC. This gives the protein CASSYSGRETPYEQYF.

The gene calls are TRBV6-5 and TRBJ2-7; unclear D gene. Germline V gene data show CDR1 as MNHEY and CDR2 as SVGAGI. Trimming took 8 bases from V and 4 from J, leaving 6 bases between them. CDR3 length equals 10 residues. CDR3 bases: TGTGCCAGCGGGATTTACGAGCAGTACTTC. This codes for CASGIYEQYF.

The chain combines TRBV12-3 or TRBV12-4 with TRBJ2-7; 8 bases line up with TRBD1. The CDR3 runs 14 residues. V was clipped by 6 bases and J by 7 bases; unmatched bases: 11. The CDR3 reads CASSPGQAPEEQYF. CDR3 DNA: TGTGCCAGCAGCCCGGGACAGGCCCCGGAGGAGCAGTACTTC.

V and J are TRBV14 and TRBJ1-5; D is uncertain. V lost 0 bases, J lost 5 bases, and 5 bases lay in between. The CDR3 covers 13 residues. Germline lookup yields CDR1 SGHDN and CDR2 FVKESK. The CDR3 loop reads CASSQDLDQPQHF. The CDR3 DNA reads as TGTGCCAGCAGCCAAGATTTGGATCAGCCCCAGCATTTT.

The chain couples TRBV5-1 to TRBJ2-6; no firm D call. The CDR3 runs to 17 residues. V lost 0 bases and J lost 0, with 10 bases in between. Germline CDR1 reads SGHRS; CDR2 reads YFSETQ. The CDR3 nucleotides read TGCGCCAGCAGCTTGGGACCTTCCCACTCTGGGGCCAACGTCCTGACTTTC. It specifies CASSLGPSHSGANVLTF.

The rearrangement links TRBV5-5 to TRBJ1-2; 7 bases match TRBD1. J was trimmed by 7 bases and V by 3 bases; bases with no gene match: 6. Looked up from germline, CDR1 is SGHKS and CDR2 is YYEKEE (reference sequence). The CDR3 loop spans 13 amino acids. The CDR3 bases are TGTGCCAGCAGCTACACAGGGGACTCTGGCTACACCTTC. The encoded protein is CASSYTGDSGYTF.

The chain employs TRBV5-1 and TRBJ1-5, with D possibly being TRBD1 (5 bases). CDR1 and CDR2 (germline): SGHRS, YFSETQ. The CDR3 has 15 residues. Between the trimmed V and J ends, which lost 0 bases and 7 bases, there was a span of 14 bases. In DNA, the CDR3 is TGCGCCAGCAGCTTGGAAGACAGCTCAACCCAGCCCCAGCATTTT. This translates into CASSLEDSSTQPQHF.

The gene calls are TRBV6-1 and TRBJ1-2; D might be TRBD1 (5 bases). The germline V gene encodes CDR1 MNHNS and CDR2 SASEGT. CDR3 length equals 14 residues. With 3 bases removed from V and 7 bases from J, the gap between germline ends came to 15 bases. CDR3 in DNA: TGTGCCAGCAGTGAGTCAGGGCGCCCGCTTGGCTACACCTTC. It translates to CASSESGRPLGYTF.

The J gene is TRBJ2-1, the V gene TRBV12-3 or TRBV12-4, with D unresolved. CDR3 length: 11 amino acids. V lost 8 bases to trimming and J lost 11 bases, with 13 bases between them. CDR3: CASLRSSQQFF. The CDR3 DNA reads as TGTGCCAGCTTACGCTCCTCGCAGCAGTTCTTC.

This sequence joins TRBV6-5 and TRBJ2-7; 7 bases agree with TRBD2. The CDR3 sequence is 15 residues long. Germline loops: CDR1 MNHEY, CDR2 SVGAGI. V trimming: 2 bases; J trimming: 0 bases; junction bases outside the gene matches: 4. The DNA for the CDR3 is TGTGCCAGCAGTTACGACGGCGGGAGCTCCTACGAGCAGTACTTC. This codes for CASSYDGGSSYEQYF.

A single count supports this clonotype. The V and J genes are TRBV4-3 and TRBJ2-2; tentative D call: TRBD2 (6 bases). Trimming left V 0 bases short and J 7 bases short, with 18 bases between. The CDR3 consists of 17 residues. CDR1 is LGHNA and CDR2 is YSLEER in the germline V gene. CDR3 DNA: TGCGCCAGCAGCCAAGATAGTCAGGGCGGGAAGGTCGGGGAGCTGTTTTTT. Encoded protein: CASSQDSQGGKVGELFF.

The V call is TRBV25-1, the J call TRBJ2-1; D call uncertain. Between the trimmed V and J ends, which lost 1 base and 2 bases, there was a span of 12 bases. The CDR3 totals 16 residues. Looked up from germline, CDR1 is MGHDK and CDR2 is SYGVNS. Here the CDR3 DNA reads TGTGCCAGCAGTGAATCGGAGCCGGCGACCTACAATGAGCAGTTCTTC. This gives the protein CASSESEPATYNEQFF. The full variable domain, its missing parts supplied by reference TRBV25-1 and TRBJ2-1, is EADIYQTPRYLVIGTGKKITLECSQTMGHDKMYWYQQDPGMELHLIHYSYGVNSTEKGDLSSESTVSRIRTEHFPLTLESARPSHTSQYLCASSESEPATYNEQFFGPGTRLTVL.

The genes are TRBV29-1 and TRBJ1-2, with D possibly matching TRBD1 (6 bases). The CDR3 is made up of 13 amino acids. Germline loops: CDR1 SQVTM, CDR2 ANQGSEA. Trimming stripped 3 bases from V and 4 bases from J, with 12 bases between. The CDR3 reads CSVDPQGSYGYTF. The CDR3 DNA is TGCAGCGTTGACCCCCAGGGGAGCTATGGCTACACCTTC. Full variable domain (outside the CDR3, taken from reference TRBV29-1 and TRBJ1-2): SAVISQKPSRDICQRGTSLTIQCQVDSQVTMMFWYRQQPGQSLTLIATANQGSEATYESGFVIDKFPISRPNLTFSTLTVSNMSPEDSSIYLCSVDPQGSYGYTFGSGTRLTVV.

The V call is TRBV20-1, the J call TRBJ1-1, with unresolved D. The CDR3 runs 12 residues. From germline, CDR1 is DFQATT and CDR2 SNEGSKA (reference sequence). V was pared by 1 base and J by 0 bases, with 3 bases between. The CDR3 coding sequence is TGCAGTGCTAGAGCGATGAACACTGAAGCTTTCTTT. It codes for CSARAMNTEAFF.